The next 27 T cell receptor beta chains were all read from a single sample in a study of shared clonotypes between healthy human individuals. Clones were sequenced by immunoSEQ multiplex PCR, and TCRdb holds only the in-frame ones, with some missing. The data show over a million clones, with roughly 96% seen just once and approximately 1.1% held by the top ten. Source material: naive CD4+ T cells sorted from blood. As to subset: CD45RA+ positively selected. The receptors derive from a man aged 25-45 years in good health.

This sequence joins TRBV18 and TRBJ1-4, with no clear D. This CDR3 contains 15 residues. Germline loops: CDR1 KGHSH, CDR2 LQKENI. Trimming pared 6 bases from V and 0 bases from J, leaving 11 bases between. The CDR3 is CASSPDVATNEKLFF. CDR3 DNA sequence: TGTGCCAGCTCGCCGGACGTAGCAACTAATGAAAAACTGTTTTTT.

The chain uses TRBV15 and TRBJ2-1, with TRBD2 as a possible D gene (6 bases). The germline V and J ends were trimmed by 2 bases and 5 bases, with 13 bases remaining between them. Germline V gene lookup returns CDR1 LNHNV and CDR2 YYDKDF (reference sequence). The CDR3 runs to 15 residues. CDR3 residues: CATSRKGLPNNEQFF. The CDR3 bases are TGTGCCACCAGCAGAAAGGGACTCCCCAACAATGAGCAGTTCTTC.

As concerns this clone: The DNA is omitted, as the CDR3 cannot be located on it reliably, and the CDR3 follows TCRdb's listing. The rearrangement joins TRBV5-6 to TRBJ2-7; the listed D gene, TRBD2, was not tested against the DNA. Per the germline V gene, CDR1 is SGHDT and CDR2 is YYEEEE. The CDR3 extends over 19 residues, inclusive of both ends. CDR3 region: CASSLTFGGTRRDQYEQYF.

The V and J genes are TRBV2 and TRBJ2-5; a weak D match, TRBD1 (6 bases). V lost 3 bases and J 5 bases, leaving 13 bases between the germline ends. Per the germline V gene, CDR1 is SNHLY and CDR2 is FYNNEI. The CDR3 length is 14 residues. CDR3 amino acids: CASSEVRGAETQYF. The DNA for the CDR3 is TGTGCCAGCAGTGAGGTCAGGGGCGCGGAGACCCAGTACTTC.

As DNA, the CDR3 is TGTGCCAGCAGTTTAATGGTGACAGGGAACACCGGGGAGCTGTTTTTT. It encodes CASSLMVTGNTGELFF. The chain employs TRBV28 and TRBJ2-2; D might be TRBD1 (6 bases). The CDR3 loop spans 16 amino acids. V was cut by 2 bases and J by 1 base, with 11 bases left in between. Germline V gene lookup returns CDR1 MDHEN and CDR2 SYDVKM. The full variable domain, with the rest looked up from reference TRBV28 and TRBJ2-2, is DVKVTQSSRYLVKRTGEKVFLECVQDMDHENMFWYRQDPGLGLRLIYFSYDVKMKEKGDIPEGYSVSREKKERFSLILESASTNQTSMYLCASSLMVTGNTGELFFGEGSRLTVL.

V and J are TRBV28 and TRBJ1-5, with D possibly matching TRBD1 (5 bases). The CDR3 totals 15 residues. Germline V lookup: CDR1 MDHEN, CDR2 SYDVKM. V lost 3 bases to trimming and J lost 2 bases, with 11 bases between them. Here the CDR3 reads CASSFGGRGNQPQHF. CDR3 sequence (DNA): TGTGCCAGCAGTTTTGGGGGGAGAGGCAATCAGCCCCAGCATTTT.

V usage is TRBV2 and J usage is TRBJ2-2, with a possible D match to TRBD2 (5 bases). The length of the CDR3 is 15 residues. V shed 4 bases and J shed 5 bases, with 14 bases lying between them. The germline gives CDR1 SNHLY, CDR2 FYNNEI. Here the CDR3 DNA reads TGTGCCAGCAGTGGAGGGTATAGAGTTACCGGGGAGCTGTTTTTT. Residues: CASSGGYRVTGELFF.

This rearrangement joins TRBV7-2 to TRBJ1-1, with D possibly TRBD1 on 5 matching bases. CDR3 length: 15 residues. V lost 7 bases to trimming and J lost 2 bases, with 17 bases between them. The germline gives CDR1 SGHTA, CDR2 FQGNSA. The CDR3 protein is CASMIVAGTNTEAFF. The CDR3 region has the DNA TGTGCCAGCATGATAGTGGCAGGGACCAACACTGAAGCTTTCTTT.

This rearrangement joins TRBV6-5 to TRBJ2-2; perhaps D is TRBD1 or TRBD2 (5 bases each). The CDR3 spans 15 residues. Trimming removed 2 bases at V and 6 bases at J, with 13 bases between. Germline V gene lookup returns CDR1 MNHEY and CDR2 SVGAGI. The CDR3 nucleotides read TGTGCCAGCAGTTACGGAGGCAGGGCCCCCGGGGAGCTGTTTTTT. Translation: CASSYGGRAPGELFF.

This rearrangement joins TRBV11-1 to TRBJ2-7; TRBD2 matches 14 bases. The V and J ends lost 3 bases and 5 bases, in that order; junction bases with no gene match: 3. Per the germline V gene, CDR1 is SGHAT and CDR2 is FQDESV (reference sequence). This CDR3 region has 15 residues. This CDR3 reads CASSLLGLAGDEQYF. The CDR3 DNA reads TGTGCCAGCAGCTTGCTGGGACTAGCGGGAGACGAGCAGTACTTC.

This clone showed up just once. The chain combines TRBV6-5 with TRBJ2-5; either TRBD1 or TRBD2 may supply D (6 bases each). The CDR3 runs 15 residues. The germline CDR1 and CDR2 sequences are MNHEY and SVGAGI. Trimming stripped 0 bases from V and 7 bases from J, with 15 bases between. CDR3 nucleotide sequence: TGTGCCAGCAGTTACTCCGCAGTCGGGGGCGGGACCCAGTACTTC. Translation gives CASSYSAVGGGTQYF.

This clone appeared once. This chain connects TRBV6-6 to TRBJ2-7, with 8 positions matching TRBD1. Germline V gene lookup returns CDR1 MNHNY and CDR2 SVGAGI (reference sequence). V shed 8 bases and J 6 bases; nucleotides not matched to a gene: 12. CDR3 length: 14 amino acids. In DNA, the CDR3 is TGTGCCAGCCATGAGAGACAGGGGATTACCGAGCAGTACTTC. This translates into CASHERQGITEQYF.

This chain uses TRBV10-3 with TRBJ2-2; D perhaps matches TRBD2 (5 bases). With 0 bases removed from V and 6 bases from J, the gap between germline ends came to 17 bases. Per germline, CDR1 ENHRY and CDR2 SYGVKD. The CDR3 length is 17 residues. The CDR3 coding sequence is TGTGCCATCAGTGAGTCTTTGGGAACGCAGAGGGCCGGGGAGCTGTTTTTT. Protein sequence: CAISESLGTQRAGELFF.

The chain links TRBV18 to TRBJ2-2; TRBD2 agrees at 11 bases. Germline values: CDR1 KGHSH, CDR2 LQKENI. Unmatched junction bases numbered 3, after V lost 3 bases and J lost 0 bases. The CDR3 has 17 amino acids. CDR3 nucleotides: TGTGCCAGCTCACCGGTTAGCGGGAGGGCGAACACCGGGGAGCTGTTTTTT. Encoded protein: CASSPVSGRANTGELFF.

CDR3 amino acids: CASSTGVRSGNTIYF. CDR3 sequence (DNA): TGTGCCAGCAGTACAGGGGTCCGCTCTGGAAACACCATATATTTT. The chain links TRBV28 to TRBJ1-3, with 7 bases fitting TRBD1. The CDR3 is 15 residues long. Germline V gene data show CDR1 as MDHEN and CDR2 as SYDVKM. The V gene end was trimmed by 5 bases and the J gene end by 0 bases; junction bases not matched to a gene: 4.

The J gene is TRBJ2-3, the V gene TRBV7-2; 9 positions match TRBD2. V gave up 3 bases and J gave up 10 bases; unmatched junction bases: 20. CDR1 and CDR2 (germline): SGHTA, FQGNSA. This CDR3 is 18 amino acids long. CDR3 loop: CASSFSPGRTSVLSPQYF. CDR3 nucleotides: TGTGCCAGCAGCTTCTCGCCCGGTCGGACTAGCGTTTTGAGTCCGCAGTATTTT.

The chain carries TRBV11-3 and TRBJ2-3, with 8 positions matching TRBD1. With V trimmed by 4 bases and J by 8 bases, 14 bases remained unmatched. CDR1 is SGHNT, CDR2 YENEEA, per germline. The CDR3 has 16 amino acids. CDR3 sequence reads: CASSSRRQGSRGTQYF. DNA for the CDR3: TGTGCCAGCAGCTCGAGGAGACAGGGGTCGAGGGGTACGCAGTATTTT.

The V gene is TRBV4-3, the J gene TRBJ2-7; TRBD1 matches 10 bases. The germline V gene encodes CDR1 LGHNA and CDR2 YSLEER. This CDR3 has 17 residues. Germline trimming cut 4 bases from V and 4 bases from J; bases unmatched to any gene: 13. The CDR3 DNA is TGCGCCAGCAGCCGAACCGCCGGGACAGGGGACTTATACGAGCAGTACTTC. It translates to CASSRTAGTGDLYEQYF.

This clone was picked up one time. In nucleotides, the CDR3 is TGTGCCAGCAGCCAATATTCCACCATAGCGGGGGCGATCACAGATACGCAGTATTTT. It codes for CASSQYSTIAGAITDTQYF. This chain connects TRBV7-2 to TRBJ2-3; 9 nucleotides match TRBD2. The CDR3 sequence is 19 residues long. Germline CDR1 and CDR2: SGHTA and FQGNSA. V gave up 5 bases and J gave up 2 bases; unmatched junction bases: 17.

The V call is TRBV28, the J call TRBJ2-5; D is unresolved. The CDR3 is 16 residues long. The ends were cut back, 3 bases at V and 3 bases at J, with 17 bases in the middle. CDR1 and CDR2 (germline): MDHEN, SYDVKM. The CDR3: CASSFPIHPPKETQYF. The CDR3, as DNA: TGTGCCAGCAGTTTCCCGATTCACCCACCAAAAGAGACCCAGTACTTC.

In its sample, this clone was seen once. V is TRBV19 and J is TRBJ2-1; the D is unclear. This CDR3 contains 13 residues. Germline V gene data show CDR1 as LNHDA and CDR2 as SQIVND (reference sequence). Trimming shortened V by 3 bases and J by 7 bases, and 10 bases separated the two germline ends. The CDR3: CASSMGLENEQFF. DNA of the CDR3: TGTGCCAGTAGTATGGGCCTGGAGAATGAGCAGTTCTTC.

Points on this clone: This CDR3 is also generated by other DNA sequences in the sample. The chain employs TRBV5-1 and TRBJ2-1, with 7 bases matching TRBD1. The germline V gene encodes CDR1 SGHRS and CDR2 YFSETQ. The CDR3 is made up of 15 amino acids. With V trimmed by 0 bases and J by 0 bases, 0 bases remained unmatched. This chain's CDR3 is CASSLGQGSYNEQFF. The CDR3 coding sequence is TGCGCCAGCAGCTTGGGACAGGGCTCCTACAATGAGCAGTTCTTC.

The chain joins TRBV19 to TRBJ2-3; 8 bases match TRBD2. The V gene end was trimmed by 5 bases and the J gene end by 0 bases; junction bases not matched to a gene: 4. The germline V gene encodes CDR1 LNHDA and CDR2 SQIVND (reference sequence). The CDR3 spans 15 residues. The CDR3: CASSYSGTSTDTQYF. CDR3 DNA sequence: TGTGCCAGTAGTTATAGCGGGACGAGCACAGATACGCAGTATTTT.

Comment on this clone: This same CDR3 is encoded by further DNA sequences in the sample. The rearrangement uses TRBV28 and TRBJ2-3; no reliable D call. V gave up 8 bases and J gave up 0 bases, with 6 bases separating them. This CDR3 is built from 12 residues. Germline V gives CDR1 MDHEN, CDR2 SYDVKM. The CDR3 region has the DNA TGTGCCAGCGGCGAGAGCACAGATACGCAGTATTTT. Translating it yields CASGESTDTQYF.

The V and J genes are TRBV5-4 and TRBJ2-5; no reliable D call. Matching the DNA end better, TRBJ2-7 makes the J call doubtful. The CDR3 length is 15 residues. Germline loops: CDR1 SGHNT, CDR2 YYREEE (reference sequence). In nucleotides, the CDR3 is TGTGCCAGCAGCTTGGAGTCTGACAATCTCTACGAGCAGTACTTC. It codes for CASSLESDNLYEQYF.

This sequence joins TRBV28 and TRBJ1-2, with 7 nucleotides matching TRBD1. Germline V lookup: CDR1 MDHEN, CDR2 SYDVKM. This CDR3 is 14 amino acids long. V dropped 1 base and J dropped 4; count of bases not matched to a gene: 3. The CDR3 DNA reads TGTGCCAGCAGTTTATTCACAGGGGCCTATGGCTACACCTTC. Amino acids: CASSLFTGAYGYTF.

The chain joins TRBV25-1 to TRBJ2-7; D ambiguous. The germline V and J ends were trimmed by 4 bases and 1 base, with 5 bases remaining between them. Germline V CDR1 and CDR2: MGHDK, SYGVNS. This CDR3 region has 12 residues. CDR3 sequence (DNA): TGTGCCAGCAGTGGGGGTTCCTACGAGCAGTACTTC. Its protein product is CASSGGSYEQYF.